This entry describes one TCR beta chain. Study processing details: Cell counts per sample came from amplifying reference gene primers. Clones were read by immunoSEQ multiplex PCR, and TCRdb kept only the in-frame ones, dropping some. V, J and clone size were drawn from that table, and D and trimming were deduced from the DNA. The sample gives roughly 110,000 clones, just under 90% of which show up once; approximately 4.4% is in the top ten. The entry originates in a study of blood T cell repertoires in COVID-19. Study in general: From the United States, Italy and Spain came samples of acute and convalescent COVID-19. In each case, the material was cDNA or gDNA derived from T cells, B-cell-depleted T cells, or PBMCs.

Germline CDR1 reads LGHDT; CDR2 reads YNNKEL (reference sequence). The CDR3 covers 16 residues. V dropped 4 bases and J dropped 3; count of bases not matched to a gene: 9. The TCR was taken from a woman aged 50 to 65 with acute or convalescent COVID-19. The V and J genes are TRBV3-1 (or the pseudogene TRBV3-2) and TRBJ2-1; 7 bases agree with TRBD2. The specimen was peripheral blood. CDR3: CASSPQRGGNYNEQFF. In DNA, the CDR3 is TGTGCCAGCAGCCCACAACGGGGAGGGAACTACAATGAGCAGTTCTTC.